What follows are 2 T cell receptor beta chains derived from one specimen sequenced in a study of CD8 T cells in Susac syndrome. RNA totalling roughly 0.45 to 1 ug underwent reverse transcription with random hexamers. MiXCR, applied by TCRdb to the immunoSEQ multiplex PCR reads, yields one record per CDR3 protein. The table has roughly 44,000 distinct CDR3 sequences, approximately 93% seen once. The sequenced sample consisted of CD8+ T cells from PBMCs. The source of these receptors is a human donor in good health.

The J gene is TRBJ2-5, the V gene TRBV27; 7 bases agree with TRBD2. CDR3 size: 18 residues. Germline trimming cut 2 bases from V and 4 bases from J; bases unmatched to any gene: 16. CDR1 and CDR2 (germline): MNHEY, SMNVEV (reference sequence). The CDR3 DNA reads TGTGCCAGCAGTTTAGAGGGTTTCGGGCGGGAGAAGTTAGAGACCCAGTACTTC. It encodes CASSLEGFGREKLETQYF.

The chain links TRBV12-3 or TRBV12-4 to TRBJ2-1; D gene unclear. V shed 10 bases and J shed 5 bases, with 12 bases lying between them. This CDR3 has 12 amino acids. CDR3 amino acids: CANEEGDNEQFF. The CDR3 region has the DNA TGTGCCAACGAAGAAGGAGACAATGAGCAGTTCTTC.